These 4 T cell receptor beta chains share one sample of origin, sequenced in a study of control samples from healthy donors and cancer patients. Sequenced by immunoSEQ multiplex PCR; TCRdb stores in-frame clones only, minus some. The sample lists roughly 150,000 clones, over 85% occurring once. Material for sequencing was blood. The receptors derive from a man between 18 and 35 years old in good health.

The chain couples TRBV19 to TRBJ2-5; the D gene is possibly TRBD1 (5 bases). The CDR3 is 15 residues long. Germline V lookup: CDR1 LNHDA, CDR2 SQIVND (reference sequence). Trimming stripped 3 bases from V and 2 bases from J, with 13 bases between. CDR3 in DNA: TGTGCCAGTAGTATTAACTGGGGCCGTCAAGAGACCCAGTACTTC. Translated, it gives CASSINWGRQETQYF.

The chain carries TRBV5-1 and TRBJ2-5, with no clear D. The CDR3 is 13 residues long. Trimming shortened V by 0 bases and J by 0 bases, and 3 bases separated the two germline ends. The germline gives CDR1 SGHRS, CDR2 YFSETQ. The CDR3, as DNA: TGCGCCAGCAGCTTGGACTACCAAGAGACCCAGTACTTC. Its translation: CASSLDYQETQYF.

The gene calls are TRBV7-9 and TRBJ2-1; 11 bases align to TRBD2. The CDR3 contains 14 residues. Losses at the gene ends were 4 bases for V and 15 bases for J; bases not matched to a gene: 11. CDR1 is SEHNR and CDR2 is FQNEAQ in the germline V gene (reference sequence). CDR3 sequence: CASSYELSGRESFF. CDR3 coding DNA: TGTGCCAGCAGCTACGAGCTTAGCGGGAGGGAGTCGTTCTTC.

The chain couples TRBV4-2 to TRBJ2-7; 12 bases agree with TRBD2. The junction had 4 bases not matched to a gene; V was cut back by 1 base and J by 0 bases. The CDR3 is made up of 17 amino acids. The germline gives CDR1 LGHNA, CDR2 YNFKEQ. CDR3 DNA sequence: TGTGCCAGCAGCCAAGTCGGGACTAGCGGGTCCTCCTACGAGCAGTACTTC. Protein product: CASSQVGTSGSSYEQYF.